The 27 T cell receptor beta chains below come from one sample, sequenced in a study of blood T cell repertoires in COVID-19. TCRdb's copy holds only in-frame clones and misses some; the assay was immunoSEQ multiplex PCR. The table lists 110,000 or so clones, roughly 80% of them singletons. The specimen was peripheral blood. The receptors shown here come from a woman in her forties with acute or convalescent COVID-19.

The chain carries TRBV7-9 and TRBJ1-2, with TRBD1 matching 8 bases. V was clipped by 5 bases and J by 7 bases; unmatched bases: 6. The CDR3 contains 13 residues. The germline CDR1 and CDR2 sequences are SEHNR and FQNEAQ (reference sequence). The CDR3 protein is CASSLTGGSGYTF. The DNA of the CDR3 is TGTGCCAGCAGCCTAACAGGGGGAAGTGGCTACACCTTC.

J is TRBJ1-5 and V is TRBV19; TRBD1 aligns across 9 bases. With 1 base clipped from V and 4 bases from J, the junction kept 5 bases outside the gene matches. CDR3 length: 16 amino acids. The germline V gene encodes CDR1 LNHDA and CDR2 SQIVND (reference sequence). The CDR3 bases are TGTGCCAGTAGTATAGGGCCGGGACAGGGTAATCAGCCCCAGCATTTT. This translates into CASSIGPGQGNQPQHF.

CDR3 nucleotides: TGTGCCAGCAAGCGTTGGAACACTGAAGCTTTCTTT. As protein: CASKRWNTEAFF. The gene calls are TRBV3-1 (or the pseudogene TRBV3-2) and TRBJ1-1; no clear D gene. The CDR3 covers 12 residues. Trimming removed 7 bases at V and 1 base at J, with 7 bases between. Looked up from germline, CDR1 is LGHDT and CDR2 is YNNKEL (reference sequence).

V gene TRBV5-1 combines with J gene TRBJ2-7, with 7 bases lining up with TRBD2. The CDR3 has 15 residues. CDR1 SGHRS and CDR2 YFSETQ come from the germline V gene. V lost 5 bases and J lost 2; bases outside the gene matches: 10. The CDR3 bases are TGCGCCAGCAGTCTTCTAGCGGTACAGACCTACGAGCAGTACTTC. It codes for CASSLLAVQTYEQYF.

V gene TRBV19 combines with J gene TRBJ1-2; no reliable D call. Germline V gene data show CDR1 as LNHDA and CDR2 as SQIVND (reference sequence). This CDR3 region has 14 residues. V was clipped by 7 bases and J by 3 bases, with 15 bases between them. The CDR3 sequence is CASTIGYRDYGYTF. CDR3 sequence (DNA): TGTGCCAGTACCATTGGGTACAGAGACTATGGCTACACCTTC.

The CDR3 DNA reads as TGTGCCAGTAGGGATCCGGGACTTACCACAGATACGCAGTATTTT. Its translation is CASRDPGLTTDTQYF. This sequence joins TRBV19 and TRBJ2-3; D perhaps matches TRBD2 (6 bases). Per the germline V gene, CDR1 is LNHDA and CDR2 is SQIVND (reference sequence). V lost 6 bases to trimming and J lost 2 bases, with 15 bases between them. The CDR3 has 15 amino acids.

The CDR3 reads CASSIRRGGLQETQYF. The CDR3 DNA is TGTGCCAGTAGTATTAGGCGCGGGGGCTTACAAGAGACCCAGTACTTC. The chain uses TRBV19 and TRBJ2-5; weak D call: TRBD2 (7 bases). The CDR3 is 16 residues long. Germline V CDR1 and CDR2: LNHDA, SQIVND (reference sequence). Trimming shortened V by 3 bases and J by 2 bases, and 16 bases separated the two germline ends.

The V call is TRBV27, the J call TRBJ2-2; possibly TRBD2 for D (5 bases). Deletions cut 3 bases from V and 6 bases from J, with 8 bases between. Looked up from germline, CDR1 is MNHEY and CDR2 is SMNVEV (reference sequence). CDR3 length: 13 amino acids. CDR3 region: CASSFTGAGELFF. In DNA, the CDR3 is TGTGCCAGCAGTTTCACCGGGGCCGGGGAGCTGTTTTTT.

The chain is built from TRBV28 and TRBJ1-2, with D hard to call. V gave up 5 bases and J gave up 2 bases, with 18 bases separating them. The CDR3 consists of 16 residues. From germline, CDR1 is MDHEN and CDR2 SYDVKM. The CDR3 here is CASSGPGVGGNYGYTF. Written as DNA, the CDR3 is TGTGCCAGCAGTGGCCCCGGGGTGGGAGGGAACTATGGCTACACCTTC.

The CDR3 nucleotides are TGTGCCAGCTCACAACTAACAGGGGATCATGGCTACACCTTC. It encodes CASSQLTGDHGYTF. This chain connects TRBV18 to TRBJ1-2, with 7 positions matching TRBD1. Germline V gives CDR1 KGHSH, CDR2 LQKENI. The V and J ends lost 4 bases and 6 bases, in that order; junction bases with no gene match: 8. The length of the CDR3 is 14 residues.

V and J are TRBV27 and TRBJ1-5; D possibly corresponds to TRBD1 (6 bases). The CDR3 spans 14 residues. The ends were cut back, 5 bases at V and 5 bases at J, with 13 bases in the middle. CDR1 and CDR2 from the germline V gene are MNHEY and SMNVEV (reference sequence). Here the CDR3 DNA reads TGTGCCAGCAGTAACAGGGAATTAGATCAGCCCCAGCATTTT. It specifies CASSNRELDQPQHF.

About this clone: At one of its ends the junction is not consistent with the germline gene, which may arise from a read error. The chain uses TRBV2 and TRBJ1-2, with 7 bases identical to TRBD1. The CDR3 has 14 amino acids. Germline V gene lookup returns CDR1 SNHLY and CDR2 FYNNEI. This CDR3 is CASSLDRAGYDYTF. The CDR3 region has the DNA TGTGCCAGCAGTCTAGACAGGGCCGGCTATGACTACACCTTC.

V gene TRBV9 combines with J gene TRBJ2-1, with 8 bases matching TRBD2. This CDR3 is built from 17 residues. The V segment lost 3 bases and the J segment 4 bases; nucleotides outside the gene matches: 12. CDR1 SGDLS and CDR2 YYNGEE come from the germline V gene. CDR3 protein: CASSALPRAGAYNEQFF. The DNA of the CDR3 is TGTGCCAGCAGCGCCCTCCCGCGAGCGGGGGCGTACAATGAGCAGTTCTTC.

The CDR3 DNA follows: TGTGCCAGCACCTCGCGGTTGGCCACTGAAGCTTTCTTT. This translates into CASTSRLATEAFF. The V call is TRBV12-3 or TRBV12-4, the J call TRBJ1-1, with D uncertain. This CDR3 is 13 amino acids long. The V end lost 7 bases, the J end lost 4 bases, and 13 bases lay between the germline ends.

The chain has TRBV2 and TRBJ2-2; the match to TRBD2 covers 15 bases. The V gene's germline CDR1 is SNHLY and CDR2 FYNNEI. The J segment lost 4 bases and the V segment lost 5 bases, leaving 2 bases of the junction unmatched. This CDR3 region has 16 residues. CDR3 bases: TGTGCCAGCAGTTGGACTAGCGGGGGGGCCACCGGGGAGCTGTTTTTT. Its protein product is CASSWTSGGATGELFF.

The chain couples TRBV7-2 to TRBJ1-2; TRBD1 is a possible D gene (6 bases). CDR3 length: 15 amino acids. The germline V and J ends were trimmed by 5 bases and 3 bases, with 16 bases remaining between them. In germline, CDR1 is SGHTA, CDR2 FQGNSA. The CDR3 spells CASSPWTEIYYGYTF. CDR3 DNA: TGTGCCAGCAGCCCCTGGACAGAAATCTACTATGGCTACACCTTC.

The V and J genes are TRBV19 and TRBJ2-3, with 7 bases lining up with TRBD2. The V and J ends lost 3 bases and 4 bases, in that order; junction bases with no gene match: 4. The CDR3 has 14 amino acids. Germline assignment: CDR1 LNHDA and CDR2 SQIVND (reference sequence). CDR3 DNA: TGTGCCAGTAGTATGGTGGGGGGGGCAGATACGCAGTATTTT. Its translation is CASSMVGGADTQYF.

V gene TRBV7-6 combines with J gene TRBJ2-2; 8 bases align to TRBD2. The ends lost 5 bases at V and 1 base at J; junction bases unmatched: 6. The germline V gene encodes CDR1 SGHVS and CDR2 FNYEAQ. The length of the CDR3 is 16 residues. In DNA, the CDR3 is TGTGCCAGCAGCCTTAGAAGCGGGGGGAACACCGGGGAGCTGTTTTTT. Translation gives CASSLRSGGNTGELFF.

V and J are TRBV19 and TRBJ1-1, with TRBD1 matching over 10 bases. Germline CDR1 LNHDA, CDR2 SQIVND (reference sequence). There are 14 residues in the CDR3. The ends lost 4 bases at V and 5 bases at J; junction bases unmatched: 4. CDR3 loop: CASSRQGANTEAFF. The CDR3 region has the DNA TGTGCCAGTAGTAGACAGGGGGCGAATACTGAAGCTTTCTTT.

The V and J genes are TRBV3-1 (or the pseudogene TRBV3-2) and TRBJ1-1; 9 nucleotides match TRBD1. CDR1 and CDR2 from the germline V gene are LGHDT and YNNKEL (reference sequence). The CDR3 length is 14 residues. The junction had 12 bases not matched to a gene; V was cut back by 6 bases and J by 10 bases. In DNA form, the CDR3 reads TGTGCCAGCAGTCAGCCGGGACAGGGAAGTACAGCTTTCTTT. It is translated as CASSQPGQGSTAFF.

This clone was counted once. The chain is built from TRBV6-6 and TRBJ1-1; D gene ambiguous. The CDR3 has 14 residues. Germline assignment: CDR1 MNHNY and CDR2 SVGAGI (reference sequence). V was pared by 6 bases and J by 0 bases, with 11 bases between. The CDR3 here is CASSPSYMNTEAFF. For the CDR3, the DNA is TGTGCCAGCAGCCCCTCGTACATGAACACTGAAGCTTTCTTT.

This clone was seen only once. The chain links TRBV7-9 to TRBJ2-1, with 7 bases that match TRBD1. The ends lost 5 bases at V and 0 bases at J; junction bases unmatched: 4. Germline CDR1 SEHNR, CDR2 FQNEAQ (reference sequence). The CDR3 runs to 15 residues. The CDR3 reads CASSPRGSSYNEQFF. The CDR3 nucleotides are TGTGCCAGCAGCCCCAGGGGGAGCTCCTACAATGAGCAGTTCTTC. The entire variable domain, with the rest obtained from reference TRBV7-9 and TRBJ2-1, is as follows: DTGVSQNPRHKITKRGQNVTFRCDPISEHNRLYWYRQTLGQGPEFLTYFQNEAQLEKSRLLSDRFSAERPKGSFSTLEIQRTEQGDSAMYLCASSPRGSSYNEQFFGPGTRLTVL.

The chain joins TRBV6-5 to TRBJ2-2; TRBD2 might be the D (6 bases). The V end was cut by 5 bases, the J end by 5 bases, with 15 bases between. CDR3 size: 15 residues. Germline V gene sequence: CDR1 MNHEY, CDR2 SVGAGI. CDR3 bases: TGTGCCAGCAGTCCCGGACTGGGGGGAACCGGGGAGCTGTTTTTT. It codes for CASSPGLGGTGELFF.

The chain has TRBV5-1 and TRBJ1-1; 8 positions agree with TRBD1. Looked up from germline, CDR1 is SGHRS and CDR2 is YFSETQ. The trim removed 4 bases at V and 5 bases at J, leaving 10 bases unmatched. This CDR3 is built from 15 residues. This CDR3 is CASSTSTGVGTEAFF. For the CDR3, the DNA is TGCGCCAGCAGCACCTCGACAGGGGTCGGGACTGAAGCTTTCTTT.

This clone was recorded once. This chain uses TRBV2 with TRBJ1-5, with D possibly being TRBD1 (6 bases). This CDR3 contains 15 residues. V was clipped by 3 bases and J by 1 base, with 10 bases between them. Germline assignment: CDR1 SNHLY and CDR2 FYNNEI. The CDR3 loop is CASSDPRGSNQPQHF. The CDR3 DNA is TGTGCCAGCAGTGACCCCAGGGGCAGCAATCAGCCCCAGCATTTT.

The V and J genes are TRBV4-1 and TRBJ1-5; no definite D call. Trimming took 2 bases from V and 1 from J, leaving 6 bases between them. Germline lookup yields CDR1 MGHRA and CDR2 YSYEKL. The CDR3 runs to 14 residues. The CDR3 here is CASSQYRSNQPQHF. The CDR3 DNA sequence: TGCGCCAGCAGCCAATACAGAAGCAATCAGCCCCAGCATTTT.

V usage is TRBV10-2 and J usage is TRBJ1-1; D ambiguous. V was cut by 7 bases and J by 11 bases, with 14 bases left in between. This CDR3 region has 11 residues. The germline V gene encodes CDR1 WSHSY and CDR2 SAAADI. The chain's CDR3 is CASTLGVGAFF. CDR3 nucleotide sequence: TGCGCCAGCACCCTCGGGGTAGGGGCTTTCTTT.